Shown below are 25 T cell receptor beta chains from a single sample sequenced in a study of cytomegalovirus exposure and HLA in healthy donors. The PCR made use of 60 Vbeta and 13 Jbeta primers. TCRdb keeps only in-frame clones here, not all; method: immunoSEQ multiplex PCR. The sample has 150,000 to 200,000 clones; about 80% are singletons. Source material: PBMCs. These receptors all come from a woman between 45 and 60 years old in good health and CMV-seronegative.

The V gene is TRBV7-2, the J gene TRBJ2-1; 8 nucleotides line up with TRBD2. CDR3 length equals 15 residues. Per germline, CDR1 SGHTA and CDR2 FQGNSA. V dropped 5 bases and J dropped 6; count of bases not matched to a gene: 9. CDR3 DNA: TGTGCCAGCAGCCTAGGCCCTAGCGGGCCCAATGAGCAGTTCTTC. This gives the protein CASSLGPSGPNEQFF.

V and J are TRBV6-1 and TRBJ1-5, with TRBD1 identical over 9 bases. The CDR3 consists of 17 residues. CDR1 and CDR2 (germline): MNHNS, SASEGT. With 3 bases clipped from V and 5 bases from J, the junction kept 11 bases outside the gene matches. The CDR3 sequence is CASSDAGGTGFYQPQHF. The CDR3, as DNA: TGTGCCAGCAGTGATGCTGGTGGGACAGGGTTCTATCAGCCCCAGCATTTT.

This chain joins TRBV27 and TRBJ2-1, with 13 bases lining up with TRBD2. The V gene end was trimmed by 11 bases and the J gene end by 9 bases; junction bases not matched to a gene: 13. The CDR3 totals 15 residues. CDR1 is MNHEY and CDR2 is SMNVEV in the germline V gene (reference sequence). The CDR3 protein is CASAGGGLAGIEQFF. DNA for the CDR3: TGTGCCTCCGCAGGGGGGGGACTAGCGGGAATTGAGCAGTTCTTC.

V usage is TRBV5-1 and J usage is TRBJ2-7, with 8 bases fitting TRBD1. This CDR3 has 15 amino acids. Per the germline V gene, CDR1 is SGHRS and CDR2 is YFSETQ. V lost 5 bases and J lost 7; bases outside the gene matches: 14. In nucleotides, the CDR3 is TGCGCCAGCAGACCCGGGACAGGTGGGGACATGGAGCAGTACTTC. This codes for CASRPGTGGDMEQYF.

This clone was found a few times. This chain connects TRBV7-8 to TRBJ1-5; D uncertain. Trimming pared 1 base from V and 7 bases from J, leaving 17 bases between. CDR3 length: 16 residues. The germline CDR1 and CDR2 sequences are SGHVS and FQNEAQ. The CDR3 DNA reads TGTGCCAGCAGCTTAGGGTTAAAATATAGGAGACAGCCCCAGCATTTT. Amino acid sequence: CASSLGLKYRRQPQHF.

The chain links TRBV7-2 to TRBJ1-3, with 8 positions matching TRBD1. Unmatched junction bases numbered 6, after V lost 3 bases and J lost 2 bases. The CDR3 totals 16 residues. Germline loops: CDR1 SGHTA, CDR2 FQGNSA. The CDR3 is CASSLAGTGPGNTIYF. Here the CDR3 DNA reads TGTGCCAGCAGCTTGGCCGGGACAGGCCCTGGAAACACCATATATTTT.

This chain connects TRBV6-1 to TRBJ2-2, with 7 positions matching TRBD2. V trimming: 6 bases; J trimming: 5 bases; junction bases outside the gene matches: 9. The CDR3 contains 15 residues. CDR1 and CDR2 from the germline V gene are MNHNS and SASEGT. CDR3 sequence (DNA): TGTGCCAGCAGCCGGAGGGAGGGGAGAACCGGGGAGCTGTTTTTT. This gives the protein CASSRREGRTGELFF.

This sequence joins TRBV5-1 and TRBJ2-1; D perhaps matches TRBD1 (6 bases). The ends were cut back, 1 base at V and 5 bases at J, with 7 bases in the middle. The germline V gene has CDR1 SGHRS and CDR2 YFSETQ. This CDR3 comprises 13 residues. The CDR3 protein is CASSLTGNNEQFF. Written as DNA, the CDR3 is TGCGCCAGCAGCTTGACAGGGAACAATGAGCAGTTCTTC.

This clone appeared a single time. The chain combines TRBV19 with TRBJ1-1; D remains unclear. The V and J ends lost 6 bases and 0 bases respectively, with 11 bases between them. The CDR3 extends over 14 amino acids. Germline V gives CDR1 LNHDA, CDR2 SQIVND (reference sequence). CDR3 coding DNA: TGTGCCAGTAGCACGTCGACTCTGAACACTGAAGCTTTCTTT. Translated, it gives CASSTSTLNTEAFF.

This clone was observed a single time. J is TRBJ2-2 and V is TRBV7-3, with a tentative D call TRBD2 (5 bases). This CDR3 has 13 amino acids. In germline, CDR1 is SGHTA, CDR2 FQGTGA. V was pared by 5 bases and J by 6 bases, with 10 bases between. In nucleotides, the CDR3 is TGTGCCAGCAGCGTCCGGGATCCCGGGGAGCTGTTTTTT. Protein: CASSVRDPGELFF.

This chain uses TRBV7-6 with TRBJ2-2, with TRBD1 matching 8 bases. Germline CDR1 reads SGHVS; CDR2 reads FNYEAQ. J gave up 0 bases and V 5 bases, and 8 bases lay outside the gene matches. CDR3 length: 17 amino acids. CDR3 coding DNA: TGTGCCAGCAGCCGGGACAGGAGTTACGCGAACACCGGGGAGCTGTTTTTT. Its translation: CASSRDRSYANTGELFF.

This clone was seen a few times. The chain joins TRBV7-9 to TRBJ1-1; D not certain. CDR1 and CDR2 from the germline V gene are SEHNR and FQNEAQ (reference sequence). Trimming cost V 2 bases and J 7 bases, with 11 bases left between them. The CDR3 sequence is 13 residues long. The CDR3 spells CASSLIGTVEAFF. DNA of the CDR3: TGTGCCAGCAGCTTAATTGGCACAGTTGAAGCTTTCTTT.

The V and J genes are TRBV4-1 and TRBJ2-1, with 13 bases aligning to TRBD2. Unmatched junction bases numbered 5, after V lost 4 bases and J lost 5 bases. This CDR3 comprises 16 residues. Germline-derived CDR1 and CDR2 are MGHRA and YSYEKL. CDR3 protein: CASSRTSGSIDNEQFF. CDR3 nucleotide sequence: TGCGCCAGCAGCCGGACTAGCGGGAGCATAGACAATGAGCAGTTCTTC.

This clone was observed a handful of times. The chain combines TRBV19 with TRBJ2-5; D possibly corresponds to TRBD2 (6 bases). Germline lookup yields CDR1 LNHDA and CDR2 SQIVND (reference sequence). Trimming stripped 7 bases from V and 5 bases from J, with 14 bases between. This CDR3 spans 13 amino acids. Here the CDR3 DNA reads TGTGCCAGTACCACGGGTGGGGGGGAGACCCAGTACTTC. Amino acid sequence: CASTTGGGETQYF.

This sequence joins TRBV10-3 and TRBJ2-5, with 8 positions matching TRBD2. J gave up 4 bases and V 4 bases, and 5 bases lay outside the gene matches. The germline V gene encodes CDR1 ENHRY and CDR2 SYGVKD. CDR3 length: 14 amino acids. Written as DNA, the CDR3 is TGTGCCATCAGTGGTCGGGAGGGTCGAGAGACCCAGTACTTC. Its translation is CAISGREGRETQYF.

The chain links TRBV28 to TRBJ2-2, with D possibly being TRBD2 (5 bases). V lost 6 bases and J 4 bases, leaving 6 bases between the germline ends. The CDR3 runs to 12 residues. Germline assignment: CDR1 MDHEN and CDR2 SYDVKM. The CDR3 nucleotides read TGTGCCAGCAGCGGGGTCACCGGGGAGCTGTTTTTT. Protein sequence: CASSGVTGELFF.

The chain couples TRBV19 to TRBJ1-5, with TRBD1 matching 11 bases. Trimming took 6 bases from V and 4 from J; bases not matched to a gene: 5. Germline V CDR1 and CDR2: LNHDA, SQIVND (reference sequence). The CDR3 has 15 residues. This CDR3 reads CASSRRDRGNQPQHF. CDR3 nucleotide sequence: TGTGCCAGTAGCCGACGGGACAGGGGGAATCAGCCCCAGCATTTT.

V gene TRBV5-4 combines with J gene TRBJ2-3; D is possibly TRBD2 (5 bases). The V end was cut by 0 bases, the J end by 6 bases, with 11 bases between. CDR1 and CDR2 from the germline V gene are SGHNT and YYREEE (reference sequence). The CDR3 has 14 amino acids. CDR3 protein: CASSLARGGDTQYF. In DNA form, the CDR3 reads TGTGCCAGCAGCTTGGCCCGGGGTGGGGATACGCAGTATTTT.

The chain uses TRBV6-1 and TRBJ2-1; 12 bases are shared with TRBD2. This CDR3 region has 15 residues. V lost 5 bases to trimming and J lost 9 bases; unmatched junction nucleotides: 8. Germline V gives CDR1 MNHNS, CDR2 SASEGT. This CDR3 is CASSLTSGSAVEQFF. CDR3 coding DNA: TGTGCCAGCAGTTTGACTAGCGGGAGTGCCGTTGAGCAGTTCTTC.

This chain links TRBV9 with TRBJ1-2; no firm D call. Between the trimmed V and J ends, which lost 0 bases and 0 bases, there was a span of 12 bases. The CDR3 spans 16 residues. Per germline, CDR1 SGDLS and CDR2 YYNGEE. This CDR3 reads CASSVADSRSNYGYTF. In nucleotides, the CDR3 is TGTGCCAGCAGCGTAGCTGACTCCCGATCTAACTATGGCTACACCTTC.

The rearrangement links TRBV9 to TRBJ2-1, with 16 bases fitting TRBD2. The V and J ends lost 4 bases and 6 bases, in that order; junction bases with no gene match: 7. The CDR3 is 17 amino acids. Germline CDR1 is SGDLS and CDR2 is YYNGEE. The CDR3 DNA reads TGTGCCAGCAGCATGATGGGGACTAGCGGGGGGGCCAATGAGCAGTTCTTC. Its protein is CASSMMGTSGGANEQFF.

This clone has just a few counts. The chain couples TRBV4-3 to TRBJ1-4, with TRBD1 identical over 8 bases. The V and J ends lost 4 bases and 10 bases, in that order; junction bases with no gene match: 17. Germline CDR1 LGHNA, CDR2 YSLEER. The CDR3 covers 17 residues. The CDR3 loop reads CASSLTTGDWFSGKLFF. The CDR3 DNA reads TGCGCCAGCAGCCTAACGACAGGGGATTGGTTTTCTGGAAAACTGTTTTTT.

This chain connects TRBV25-1 to TRBJ2-5, with D tentatively TRBD2 (5 bases). The CDR3 extends over 15 amino acids. CDR1 MGHDK and CDR2 SYGVNS come from the germline V gene. V was pared by 6 bases and J by 5 bases, with 19 bases between. CDR3: CASSRGLFSLETQYF. Here the CDR3 DNA reads TGTGCCAGCAGCCGCGGACTTTTTTCCCTTGAGACCCAGTACTTC.

This clone came up once. The V call is TRBV7-2, the J call TRBJ2-3; D ambiguous. Deletions cut 5 bases from V and 1 base from J, with 16 bases between. CDR1 is SGHTA and CDR2 is FQGNSA in the germline V gene. The CDR3 has 16 amino acids. DNA for the CDR3: TGTGCCAGCAGCGCTGTTGGTGGCCACGGCACAGATACGCAGTATTTT. Its protein is CASSAVGGHGTDTQYF.

This clone was counted once. The chain combines TRBV5-5 with TRBJ2-7, with 7 bases that match TRBD1. The germline V gene encodes CDR1 SGHKS and CDR2 YYEKEE (reference sequence). Trimming cost V 4 bases and J 5 bases; bases outside gene matches: 9. This CDR3 is 14 amino acids long. CDR3 sequence: CASSGDRVIDEQYF. As DNA, the CDR3 is TGTGCCAGCAGCGGAGACAGGGTAATCGACGAGCAGTACTTC.